The present T cell receptor (beta chain) was sequenced within a study of cytomegalovirus exposure and HLA in healthy donors. PCR involved 60 Vbeta and 13 Jbeta primers. The repertoire was sequenced with immunoSEQ multiplex PCR; TCRdb's copy has only in-frame clones and lacks some. Of around 90,000 clones listed, 75% to 90% were seen once; the top ten hold over 7%. The J segment lost 9 bases and the V segment lost 6 bases, leaving 7 bases of the junction unmatched. This CDR3 is 14 amino acids long. Germline V CDR1 and CDR2: MNHNY, SVGAGI (reference sequence). This TCR was recovered from a man aged 40-49 years in good health and CMV-seropositive. V and J are TRBV6-6 and TRBJ1-6, with 8 bases fitting TRBD1. Sequenced material: PBMCs. CDR3 loop: CASRPGQAGSPLHF. In nucleotides, the CDR3 is TGTGCCAGCAGACCGGGACAGGCGGGTTCACCCCTCCACTTT.